This T cell receptor (beta chain) comes out of a study of identical twins (dated by TCRdb to 2016 to 2017). Regarding the study in general: To test whether fetal clonotypes persist, this study deep-sequenced TCR alpha and beta repertoires from monozygotic twins, from unrelated adults of various ages, and from cord blood. Replicate twin experiments were performed at different times using different library preparation protocols to rule out contamination.

Every donor was a healthy Caucasian. The twin cohort comprised three pairs of female monozygotic twins, all aged about 18 to 29 years. Positive isolation kits from Invitrogen were used to isolate the CD4+ and CD8+ T cell populations. V drops 1 base and J drops 3 bases, leaving 10 bases in between. Sequences SGHRS (CDR1) and YFSETQ (CDR2) are obtained from the germline V gene. Taken from cysteine to phenylalanine, the CDR3 has 14 residues. The entry retains the CDR3 DNA only, 42 bases that are in frame from base 1. A few counts support this clonotype. Its antigen has not been determined. Base qualities are not recorded, but no much larger clone differs from it by a single base. Library prep was done by 5' RACE. These reads were obtained on an Illumina HiSeq 2000. Template switching added a universal primer binding site, and the final cDNA carried a unique molecular identifier that allowed TCR cDNA molecules to be counted accurately. Specific primers in the conserved constant-segment region were used to synthesize first-strand cDNA for TCR alpha and beta chains. Each cDNA library was double barcoded, with a SMART-Mk sample barcode plus Illumina barcodes, to control for contamination. TruSeq adapter sequences, together with Illumina sample barcodes, were added in two successive PCR steps. The TCR alpha and beta cDNA libraries were sequenced on the Illumina HiSeq platform using custom primers. The paper's processing steps were these. MiGEC processed the raw reads to extract unique molecular identifiers, while MiXCR was used to determine the CDR3 positions. Recombination models were inferred per individual with the repgenHMM and IGoR tools using an EM algorithm. The analysis of shared clonotypes was done with the tcR package in R, with sharing normalized by the product of cloneset sizes. To study raw recombination without the effects of thymic and clonal selection, out-of-frame nonproductive sequences were analyzed. TCRdb reran the public reads through fastp at Q25 and MiXCR, keeping productive beta chains. Each entry merges the rows of one CDR3 protein and shows their most common DNA and genes. TCRdb's processing, not the study's, gives the V and J calls here. The sample table lists approximately 500,000 distinct CDR3 sequences, 24% of them with a count of one. Of the sample, about 2.7% is held by the ten largest clones.

Beyond this particular receptor, the publication reports: Zero-insertion analyses could be partly confounded by invariant T cells such as MAIT and iNKT, although diverse VJ usage argued against such confounding for most clonotypes. In monozygotic twins, out-of-frame TCR alpha sharing was systematically underestimated by recombination models, although the models agreed with sharing between unrelated individuals. The excess sharing between twins in beta out-of-frame sequences was weaker because fewer shared sequences reduced the signal-to-noise ratio. Conclusions relied on cross-sectional statistical analysis, since the same donors could not be followed over many years. Abundant cord blood beta clonotypes carried fewer insertions; young adult naive repertoires showed a weaker similar trend, while memory repertoires showed none. Compared with coincidental sharing between unrelated individuals, out-of-frame TCR alpha sequences shared between twins had an excess of sequences with low generation probability.

This same sample was also taken into another study, of T cells expressing NK-cell markers. From that second study: About 8 donors provided sorted CD3+CD56+NKG2C+, CD3+CD56+NKG2C- and CD3+CD56-NKG2C+ T-cell subsets, whose TCR beta-chain repertoires were profiled. Among the eight sequenced donors, only one was HCMV-seronegative, while the other seven were HCMV-seropositive. In several experiments an anti-gammadeltaTCR antibody was added to restrict sorting to alphabetaTCR-expressing T cells. For about 6 donors, the dominant CD3+CD56+NKG2C+ clonotypes were among the top 10 CD8+ clonotypes and accounted for about 1.0-8% of CD8+ T cells. Those dominant clonotypes were again the most abundant among CD3+CD56-NKG2C+ cells in a handful of donors, at roughly 28.3-60.1%. It remained unclear whether the expanded NKG2C-expressing T cell clones were specific for HCMV antigens. The eight sequenced donors were randomly selected healthy volunteers, three men and five women. To determine HCMV serostatus, a commercial ELISA kit was used to detect HCMV-specific IgG in serum. MIGEC was used to demultiplex reads and group reads by UMI, and MiTCR was used to assemble and quantify clonotypes. To exclude erroneous sequences, any TCR cDNA sequence not supported by at least two reads was discarded. The tcR package was used for downstream repertoire analysis, and clonotypes were matched across fractions by CDR3 nucleotide sequence plus V segment. VDJmatch was used to annotate antigen specificity against VDJdb, with one amino acid substitution in CDR3 allowed.

This TCR came from a young woman in good health. The sequenced sample consisted of CD4+ T cells sorted from blood. The V and J segments used are TRBV5-1 and TRBJ1-1, with TRBD1 perhaps the D gene, on 6 matching bases. The bases read TGCGCCAGCAGCTTGTCAGCAGGGGACACTGAAGCTTTCTTT. This sequence encodes CASSLSAGDTEAFF.